This entry lists 14 T cell receptor beta chains sequenced from one sample in a study of regulatory T cells in long-lasting Graves disease. With iRepertoire HTBI primers and Arm-PCR of CDR3 regions, TCR beta libraries were built. Each CDR3 protein is one row after TCRdb ran MiXCR on the multiplex PCR reads. The sample includes hundreds of thousands of distinct CDR3 sequences, 16% seen only once; the top ten take around 18%. Time point noted: newly diagnosed GD, antithyroid drugs for less than 3 months. PBMCs were the source of the RNA used for TCR sequencing. These records were also assigned to another study, of T cells in Graves' hyperthyroidism and ophthalmopathy.

The sample consisted of peripheral blood mononuclear cells (PBMCs), taken at new diagnosis, from a patient treated with antithyroid drugs. The receptor source for this set is a woman aged 30 to 39 with Graves disease.

J is TRBJ2-2 and V is TRBV2; unclear D gene. In germline, CDR1 is SNHLY, CDR2 FYNNEI. V was cut by 4 bases and J by 1 base, with 7 bases left in between. This CDR3 region has 14 residues. The CDR3 sequence is CASSVSLNTGELFF. In nucleotides, the CDR3 is TGTGCCAGCAGTGTGTCTCTGAACACCGGGGAGCTGTTTTTT.

The sample holds many counts of this clonotype. The genes are TRBV7-2 and TRBJ2-1, with 8 bases matching TRBD2. V shed 5 bases and J 6 bases; nucleotides not matched to a gene: 9. Germline V gene data show CDR1 as SGHTA and CDR2 as FQGNSA. The CDR3 is made up of 15 amino acids. The CDR3 DNA reads as TGTGCCAGCAGCCTCAGCGGGAGACTGGGCAATGAGCAGTTCTTC. Amino acids: CASSLSGRLGNEQFF.

Many counts were recorded for this clonotype. The V call is TRBV6-1, the J call TRBJ2-7; 11 bases fit TRBD1. The V segment lost 2 bases and the J segment 5 bases; nucleotides outside the gene matches: 8. This CDR3 spans 16 amino acids. Germline V gene data show CDR1 as MNHNS and CDR2 as SASEGT. The DNA of the CDR3 is TGTGCCAGCAGTGAACAGCGGGACAGGGGGTCCCACGAGCAGTACTTC. It codes for CASSEQRDRGSHEQYF.

The chain links TRBV24-1 to TRBJ2-7; 14 nucleotides line up with TRBD2. This CDR3 contains 16 residues. V lost 4 bases and J lost 2; bases outside the gene matches: 3. Germline values: CDR1 KGHDR, CDR2 SFDVKD. Here the CDR3 DNA reads TGTGCCACCAGTGACACGACTAGCGGGAGGGCCTACGAGCAGTACTTC. Encoded protein: CATSDTTSGRAYEQYF.

This clonotype was seen ten or more times. The chain joins TRBV20-1 to TRBJ1-4; D not certain. This CDR3 contains 16 residues. CDR1 is DFQATT and CDR2 is SNEGSKA in the germline V gene (reference sequence). Between the trimmed V and J ends, which lost 0 bases and 2 bases, there was a span of 13 bases. The chain's CDR3 is CSARDLAFRTNEKLFF. The CDR3 nucleotides are TGCAGTGCTAGAGATCTCGCCTTCCGGACTAATGAAAAACTGTTTTTT.

Of note for this clonotype: A much larger clone sits a single nucleotide away, making a read error possible. This rearrangement joins TRBV7-3 to TRBJ2-2, with a weak D call TRBD1 (5 bases). This CDR3 is built from 16 residues. The germline V and J ends were trimmed by 5 bases and 4 bases, with 17 bases remaining between them. Germline CDR1 is SGHTA and CDR2 is FQGTGA. CDR3 protein: CASSLEVDISTGELFF. The CDR3 coding sequence is TGTGCCAGCAGCCTCGAGGTGGACATTAGCACCGGGGAGCTGTTTTTT. Based on the CDR3 plus reference TRBV7-3 and TRBJ2-2, the full variable domain is GAGVSQTPSNKVTEKGKYVELRCDPISGHTALYWYRQSLGQGPEFLIYFQGTGAADDSGLPNDRFFAVRPEGSVSTLKIQRTERGDSAVYLCASSLEVDISTGELFFGEGSRLTVL.

The chain links TRBV6-2 or TRBV6-3 to TRBJ2-3, with D unresolved. Germline CDR1 reads MNHEY; CDR2 reads SVGEGT. This CDR3 is built from 14 residues. V lost 6 bases, J lost 1 base, and 11 bases lay in between. Here the CDR3 DNA reads TGTGCCAGCAGCGACGTACGTGGCACAGATACGCAGTATTTT. Its translation is CASSDVRGTDTQYF.

This chain joins TRBV15 and TRBJ2-3; perhaps TRBD2 as D (5 bases). The CDR3 covers 15 residues. Looked up from germline, CDR1 is LNHNV and CDR2 is YYDKDF (reference sequence). Trimming pared 0 bases from V and 6 bases from J, leaving 13 bases between. DNA for the CDR3: TGTGCCACCAGCAGAGATCTTGAACTAGGGGATACGCAGTATTTT. Encoded protein: CATSRDLELGDTQYF. Drawing the rest from reference TRBV15 and TRBJ2-3, the complete variable domain is DAMVIQNPRYQVTQFGKPVTLSCSQTLNHNVMYWYQQKSSQAPKLLFHYYDKDFNNEADTPDNFQSRRPNTSFCFLDIRSPGLGDTAMYLCATSRDLELGDTQYFGPGTRLTVL.

V gene TRBV20-1 combines with J gene TRBJ1-4; D perhaps matches TRBD1 (6 bases). V lost 6 bases to trimming and J lost 2 bases, with 16 bases between them. This CDR3 is built from 15 residues. Germline-derived CDR1 and CDR2 are DFQATT and SNEGSKA (reference sequence). CDR3 loop: CSASLGGRTNEKLFF. The CDR3 DNA sequence: TGCAGTGCCTCCCTCGGGGGGCGCACTAATGAAAAACTGTTTTTT.

This sequence joins TRBV5-1 and TRBJ2-3; TRBD1 agrees at 10 bases. This CDR3 is 16 amino acids long. Trimming at V came to 0 bases and at J to 8 bases, leaving 9 bases not matched to a gene. Germline assignment: CDR1 SGHRS and CDR2 YFSETQ. CDR3 nucleotide sequence: TGCGCCAGCAGCTTGGCCGGGGACAGGGGCCTAGGTACGCAGTATTTT. This gives the protein CASSLAGDRGLGTQYF.

V is TRBV7-2 and J is TRBJ1-1; 7 positions match TRBD1. The trim removed 4 bases at V and 3 bases at J, leaving 2 bases unmatched. Germline CDR1 reads SGHTA; CDR2 reads FQGNSA. The CDR3 is 13 amino acids. This CDR3 is CASSSTGHTEAFF. The DNA for the CDR3 is TGTGCCAGCAGCTCGACAGGGCACACTGAAGCTTTCTTT. Using reference TRBV7-2 and TRBJ1-1 for the parts outside the CDR3, the full variable domain is GAGVSQSPSNKVTEKGKDVELRCDPISGHTALYWYRQSLGQGLEFLIYFQGNSAPDKSGLPSDRFSAERTGGSVSTLTIQRTQQEDSAVYLCASSSTGHTEAFFGQGTRLTVV.

On this clonotype itself: The CDR3 end shows no conserved phenylalanine or tryptophan, and so a read error is likely. V and J are TRBV29-1 and TRBJ2-2; 12 bases align to TRBD2. Germline V gene data show CDR1 as SQVTM and CDR2 as ANQGSEA. J gave up 10 bases and V 6 bases, and 9 bases lay outside the gene matches. The CDR3 is 14 amino acids. The CDR3 DNA reads as TGCAGCGTCCGACTAGCGGGAGCAAAGGAGGAGCTGTTTCTT. This translates into CSVRLAGAKEELFL.

At least ten counts were recorded for this clonotype. The chain employs TRBV28 and TRBJ1-2; perhaps TRBD1 as D (5 bases). Germline assignment: CDR1 MDHEN and CDR2 SYDVKM. Deletions cut 3 bases from V and 0 bases from J, with 11 bases between. CDR3 length equals 15 residues. As DNA, the CDR3 is TGTGCCAGCAGTTTCGGGGGTAGAGCTAACTATGGCTACACCTTC. As protein: CASSFGGRANYGYTF.

This clonotype showed up many times. The chain joins TRBV27 to TRBJ2-7, with D tentatively TRBD2 (6 bases). Between the trimmed V and J ends, which lost 4 bases and 8 bases, there was a span of 15 bases. This CDR3 has 13 amino acids. CDR1 MNHEY and CDR2 SMNVEV come from the germline V gene (reference sequence). The CDR3 sequence is CASSSGDVLQQYF. CDR3 in DNA: TGTGCCAGCAGTTCGGGGGACGTCTTACAGCAGTACTTC.